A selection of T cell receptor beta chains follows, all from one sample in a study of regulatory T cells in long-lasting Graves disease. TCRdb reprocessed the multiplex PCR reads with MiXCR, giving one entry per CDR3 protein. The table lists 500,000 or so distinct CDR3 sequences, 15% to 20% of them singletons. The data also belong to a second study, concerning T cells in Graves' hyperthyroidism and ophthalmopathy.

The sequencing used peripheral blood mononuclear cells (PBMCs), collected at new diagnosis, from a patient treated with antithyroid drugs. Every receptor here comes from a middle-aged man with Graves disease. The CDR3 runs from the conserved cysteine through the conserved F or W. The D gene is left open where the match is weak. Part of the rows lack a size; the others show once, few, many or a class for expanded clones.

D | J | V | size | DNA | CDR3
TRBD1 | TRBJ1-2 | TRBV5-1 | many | TGCGCCAGCAGCTGGGGACAGGTTGGAGAAGGCTACACCTTC | CASSWGQVGEGYTF
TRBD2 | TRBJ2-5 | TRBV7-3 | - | TGTGCCAGCAGCTTAGTCGGGAGGGCGTTAGGAGAGACCCAGTACTTC | CASSLVGRALGETQYF
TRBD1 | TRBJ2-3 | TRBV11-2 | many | TGTGCCAGCAGCCCAGGGGGCGGGCCCACAGATACGCAGTATTTT | CASSPGGGPTDTQYF
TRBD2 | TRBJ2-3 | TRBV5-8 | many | TGTGCCAGCAGTCTAGCGGCCCCAGATACGCAGTATTTT | CASSLAAPDTQYF
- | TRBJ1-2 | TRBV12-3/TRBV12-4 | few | TGTGCCAGCAGTTTTAATCCAAACTATGGCTACACCTTC | CASSFNPNYGYTF
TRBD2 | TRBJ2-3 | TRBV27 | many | TGTGCCAGCAGCACTCAGCGGGACACAGATACGCAGTATTTT | CASSTQRDTDTQYF
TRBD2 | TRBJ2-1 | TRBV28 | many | TGTGCCAGCAGTTTATGGCGGGAGATAGACAATGAGCAGTTCTTC | CASSLWREIDNEQFF
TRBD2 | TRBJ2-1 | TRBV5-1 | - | TGCGCCAGCAGCGGTGGACTAGCGGGAAACAATGAGCAGTTCTTC | CASSGGLAGNNEQFF
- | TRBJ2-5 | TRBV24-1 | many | TGTCCAGCCCCGGGGCTCCGCGGGGAGACCCAGTACTTC | CPAPGLRGETQYF
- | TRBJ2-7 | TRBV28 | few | TGTGCCAGCAGTTTGGGGCTTTCCTACGGGCAGTACTTC | CASSLGLSYGQYF
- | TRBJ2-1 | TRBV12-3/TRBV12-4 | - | TGTGCCAGCAGTTTATATGGTTATGAGCAGTTCTTC | CASSLYGYEQFF
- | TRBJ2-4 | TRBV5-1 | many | TGCGCCAGCAGCAACGGACAAGGCAAAAACATTCAGTACTTC | CASSNGQGKNIQYF
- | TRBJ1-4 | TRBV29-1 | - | TGCAGCGTTCCTGGGTTCCTTAATGAAAAACTGTTTTTT | CSVPGFLNEKLFF
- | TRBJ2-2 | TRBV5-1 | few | TGTGCCAGCAGCAGAACTAACACCGCAGAGGGCGGGGAGCTGTTTTTT | CASSRTNTAEGGELFF
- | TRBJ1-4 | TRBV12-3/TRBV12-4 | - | TGTGCCAGCAGAGGCAGGGAGAATGAAAAACTGTTTTTT | CASRGRENEKLFF
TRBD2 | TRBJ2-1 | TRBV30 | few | TGTGCCTGGAGTGTACTTCTAGCGGGAGCTTTTGAGCAGTTCTTC | CAWSVLLAGAFEQFF
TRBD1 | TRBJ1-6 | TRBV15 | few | TGTGCCACCAGCAGGGACAGGGGCAGTAATTCACCCCTCCACTTT | CATSRDRGSNSPLHF
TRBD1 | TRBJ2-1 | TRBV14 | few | TGTGCCGGCAGCCCCCGACAGGGGGTGGGGGAGCAGTTCTTC | CAGSPRQGVGEQFF
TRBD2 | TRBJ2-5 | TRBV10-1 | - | TGCGCCAGCAGTGAGGGACTAGCGGGTCCCCGAGAGACCCAGTACTTC | CASSEGLAGPRETQYF
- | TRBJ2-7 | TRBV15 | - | TGTGCCACCAGGGCCTCGGGGGAGCAGTACTTC | CATRASGEQYF
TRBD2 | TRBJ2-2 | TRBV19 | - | TGTGCCAGTAGTAGGGGGACTAGCGGGATTGGGACCGGGGAGCTGTTTTTT | CASSRGTSGIGTGELFF
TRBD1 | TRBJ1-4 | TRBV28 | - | TGTGCCAGCAGCCTAACCCAGGGGGGGGGAAAACTGTTTTTT | CASSLTQGGGKLFF
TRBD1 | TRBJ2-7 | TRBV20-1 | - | TGCAGTGCTACCCCCAGCGACAGGGGGAAGCAGTACTTC | CSATPSDRGKQYF
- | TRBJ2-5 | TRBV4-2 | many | TGTGCCAGCAGCCAAGATCCAGGGCGACAAGAGACCCAGTACTTC | CASSQDPGRQETQYF
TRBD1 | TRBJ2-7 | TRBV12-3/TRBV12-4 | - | TGTGCCAGCAGCCTAGGGGGACAGGGGTCTTCCTACGAGCAGTACTTC | CASSLGGQGSSYEQYF
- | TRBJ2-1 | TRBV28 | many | TGTGCCAGCAGGGGCGGCTCCTACAATGAGCAGTTCTTC | CASRGGSYNEQFF
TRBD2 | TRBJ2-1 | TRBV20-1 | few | TGCAGTGCTAGAGATTTGAGCGGGAGGGCCTATGAGCAGTTCTTC | CSARDLSGRAYEQFF
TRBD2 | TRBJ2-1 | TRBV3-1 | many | TGTGCCAGCAGCCGGAACAATCCTAGCGGGAGGATTGCCTACAATGAGCAGTTCTTC | CASSRNNPSGRIAYNEQFF
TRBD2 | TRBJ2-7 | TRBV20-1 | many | TGCAGTGTTTTAACCCAGCGGGAGACCCCCGGCGAGCAGTACTTC | CSVLTQRETPGEQYF
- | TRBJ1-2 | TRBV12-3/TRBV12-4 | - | TGTGCCAGCAGCCACCTGACAACTTATGGCTACACCTTC | CASSHLTTYGYTF
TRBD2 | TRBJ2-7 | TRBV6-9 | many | TGTGCCAGCAGTTACTCACGGCTAGCGGAGCCCTACGAGCAGTACTTC | CASSYSRLAEPYEQYF
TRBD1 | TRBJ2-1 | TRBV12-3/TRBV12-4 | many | TGTGCCAGCAGAGGGACAGGGATACTTGAGCAGTTCTTC | CASRGTGILEQFF
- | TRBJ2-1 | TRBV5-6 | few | TGTGCCAGCAGCTTGGTCGCAAACGGCGGTGGTGAGCAGTTCTTC | CASSLVANGGGEQFF
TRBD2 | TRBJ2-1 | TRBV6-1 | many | TGTGCCAGCAGTAAACGAACAACTAGCGGGAGGGCCATGGGGTATGAGCAGTTCTTC | CASSKRTTSGRAMGYEQFF
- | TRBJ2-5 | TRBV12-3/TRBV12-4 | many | TGTGCCAGCAGCCACACGGAGTACCAAGAGACCCAGTACTTC | CASSHTEYQETQYF
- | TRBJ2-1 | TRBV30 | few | TGTGCCTGGAGTGTTGGGGCCTGGGCCTACAATGAGCAGTTCTTC | CAWSVGAWAYNEQFF
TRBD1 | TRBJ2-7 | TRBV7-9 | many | TGTGCCAGTATTAGACAGGGGGCCACCTACGAGCAGTACTTC | CASIRQGATYEQYF
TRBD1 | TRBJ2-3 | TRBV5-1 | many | TGTGCCAGCAGCCCGGACCCGGACAGGGAAGTTGATACGCAGTATTTT | CASSPDPDREVDTQYF
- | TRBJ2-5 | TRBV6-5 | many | TGTGCCAGCAGTTATATGGAGACCCAGTACTTC | CASSYMETQYF
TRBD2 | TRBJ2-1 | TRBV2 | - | TGTGCCAGCAGCGCGCCCCAATTAGCGGGAGGTTCCTACAATGAGCAGTTCTTC | CASSAPQLAGGSYNEQFF
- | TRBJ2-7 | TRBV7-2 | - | TGTGCCAGCAGCTTACCTACAAGAACCCGCCGGGAGTGTTACGAGCAGTACTTC | CASSLPTRTRRECYEQYF
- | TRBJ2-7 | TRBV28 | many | TGTGCCAGTCGAGCGGAAGCTCCGGCTTCCTACGAGCAGTACTTC | CASRAEAPASYEQYF
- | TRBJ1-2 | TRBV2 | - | TGTGCCAGCAGTGAAACCGGCAGCCACTATGGCTACACCTTC | CASSETGSHYGYTF
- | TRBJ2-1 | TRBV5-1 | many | TGTGCCAGCAGCCCACAGGGGAGGACCTACAATGAGCAGTTCTTC | CASSPQGRTYNEQFF
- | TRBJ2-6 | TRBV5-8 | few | TGTGCCAGCAGCTTAAGTCGGAGCTCTGGGGCCAACGTCCTGACTTTC | CASSLSRSSGANVLTF
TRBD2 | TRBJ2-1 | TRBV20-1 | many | TGCAGTGCTTGGCTAGCGGGGAATGAGCAGTTCTTC | CSAWLAGNEQFF
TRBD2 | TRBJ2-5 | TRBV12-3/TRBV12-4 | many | TGTGCCAGCAGCAGTAGCGGGAGTCGGATAGAGACCCAGTACTTC | CASSSSGSRIETQYF
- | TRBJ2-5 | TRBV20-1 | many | TGCAGTGCAGGAGAATTCCAAGAGACCCAGTACTTC | CSAGEFQETQYF
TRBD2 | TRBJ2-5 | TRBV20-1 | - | TGCAGTGCCCGAAGGGGCGGGAGGGGGGGAGAGACCCAGTACTTC | CSARRGGRGGETQYF
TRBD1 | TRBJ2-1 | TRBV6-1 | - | TGTGCCAGCAGTGAATACGGCGGACAGGCATACAATGAGCAGTTCTTC | CASSEYGGQAYNEQFF
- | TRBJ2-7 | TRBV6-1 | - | TGTGCCAGCAGCACAGCCGGGGGGCGAACCTACGAGCAGTACTTC | CASSTAGGRTYEQYF
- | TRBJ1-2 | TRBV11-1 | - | TGTGCCAGCAGCTTTGAAGGAGGCTACACCTTC | CASSFEGGYTF
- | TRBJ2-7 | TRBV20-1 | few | TGCAGTGGGTGGGACGGTCCCTACGAGCAGTACTTC | CSGWDGPYEQYF
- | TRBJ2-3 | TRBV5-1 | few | TGCGCCAGCAGCCCGGGGGCCGGAGATACGCAGTATTTT | CASSPGAGDTQYF
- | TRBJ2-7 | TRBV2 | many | TGTGCCAGCAGTGTGAGTATTCGGGGCGAGCAGTACTTC | CASSVSIRGEQYF